The 18 T cell receptor beta chains presented below share a single source sample, sequenced in a study of T cells in Graves' hyperthyroidism and ophthalmopathy. There were TCR beta CDR3 regions amplified from RNA transcripts. Primed by the HTBI set, a first-round RT-PCR was run on the TCR CDR3. TCRdb analysed the multiplex PCR reads with MiXCR anew, one entry per CDR3 protein. The table includes roughly 350,000 distinct CDR3 sequences, around 14% detected once. Sequencing was done on a sample of blood. These receptors all stem from a woman in her twenties or thirties with Graves' hyperthyroidism.

This clonotype was observed many times. J is TRBJ2-2 and V is TRBV11-2, with TRBD1 matching over 9 bases. CDR3 length: 15 residues. Germline CDR1 reads SGHAT; CDR2 reads FQNNGV. The V gene end was trimmed by 6 bases and the J gene end by 1 base; junction bases not matched to a gene: 3. DNA for the CDR3: TGTGCCAGCAGTTGGGACAGGGTGAACACCGGGGAGCTGTTTTTT. Residues: CASSWDRVNTGELFF.

The chain couples TRBV6-5 to TRBJ1-5; the D is unclear. The ends were cut back, 2 bases at V and 6 bases at J, with 11 bases in the middle. The CDR3 consists of 14 residues. Germline CDR1 and CDR2: MNHEY and SVGAGI. CDR3 sequence reads: CASSYGEDGQPQHF. The DNA for the CDR3 is TGTGCCAGCAGTTACGGGGAAGATGGTCAGCCCCAGCATTTT.

The chain uses TRBV30 and TRBJ2-2, with D perhaps matching TRBD1 or TRBD2 (5 bases each). This CDR3 has 15 residues. V was trimmed by 3 bases and J by 0 bases, leaving 11 bases between them. Germline lookup yields CDR1 GTSNPN and CDR2 SVGIG (reference sequence). The CDR3 protein is CAWSRDGSNTGELFF. The CDR3 coding sequence is TGTGCCTGGAGCCGGGACGGATCGAACACCGGGGAGCTGTTTTTT.

This clonotype was detected many times. The gene calls are TRBV11-2 and TRBJ2-3; unclear D gene. Germline V gene sequence: CDR1 SGHAT, CDR2 FQNNGV. With 2 bases removed from V and 4 bases from J, the gap between germline ends came to 7 bases. The CDR3 is made up of 13 amino acids. The CDR3 region is CASSLFPADTQYF. The DNA of the CDR3 is TGTGCCAGCAGCTTATTTCCGGCAGATACGCAGTATTTT.

This chain joins TRBV20-1 and TRBJ2-3, with TRBD2 matching 15 bases. The CDR3 extends over 15 amino acids. Germline V gives CDR1 DFQATT, CDR2 SNEGSKA (reference sequence). V was pared by 6 bases and J by 5 bases, with 6 bases of the junction left unmatched. The CDR3 loop is CSAWTSGRAEDTQYF. The CDR3 region has the DNA TGCAGTGCATGGACTAGCGGGAGGGCCGAAGATACGCAGTATTTT.

This clonotype was picked up many times. The CDR3 here is CSASGRRGSNEQFF. Written as DNA, the CDR3 is TGCAGTGCAAGTGGACGCAGGGGAAGTAATGAGCAGTTCTTC. The V call is TRBV20-1, the J call TRBJ2-1; maybe TRBD1 (6 bases). The germline V and J ends were trimmed by 6 bases and 7 bases, with 19 bases remaining between them. The CDR3 totals 14 residues. Germline V gene sequence: CDR1 DFQATT, CDR2 SNEGSKA (reference sequence).

This clonotype was seen a handful of times. This chain uses TRBV20-1 with TRBJ2-1; 9 bases agree with TRBD2. CDR3 size: 15 residues. J was trimmed by 6 bases and V by 5 bases; bases with no gene match: 11. Per the germline V gene, CDR1 is DFQATT and CDR2 is SNEGSKA (reference sequence). CDR3 DNA: TGCAGTGCTTTCCTGACTAGCGGCATTGCCAATGAGCAGTTCTTC. It is translated as CSAFLTSGIANEQFF.

The chain is built from TRBV28 and TRBJ1-6, with 7 bases lining up with TRBD1. This CDR3 region has 15 residues. V lost 8 bases and J lost 9; bases outside the gene matches: 13. The germline gives CDR1 MDHEN, CDR2 SYDVKM. In DNA, the CDR3 is TGTGCCAGCTCTTCCCCAGGACAGGCCGCTTCACCCCTCCACTTT. Its protein product is CASSSPGQAASPLHF.

Comments on this clonotype: At one boundary the junction diverges from the germline segment, which might be a read error. This chain joins TRBV6-2 or TRBV6-3 and TRBJ2-2, with D perhaps assigned TRBD1 or TRBD2 (5 bases each). The V gene's germline CDR1 is MNHEY and CDR2 SVGEGT. This CDR3 comprises 17 residues. The CDR3 DNA reads TGTGCCAGCAGTGGGGGAGTATCCGGGTCTAACATCGGGGAGCTGTTTTTT. This translates into CASSGGVSGSNIGELFF.

This clonotype was counted ten times or more. The chain is built from TRBV6-1 and TRBJ1-2; maybe TRBD1 (5 bases). CDR3 length: 13 amino acids. In germline, CDR1 is MNHNS, CDR2 SASEGT. Trimming stripped 11 bases from V and 5 bases from J, with 18 bases between. The CDR3, as DNA: TGTGCCCTCCTCCGGGGACTAGGGTATGGCTACACCTTC. Amino acids: CALLRGLGYGYTF.

V usage is TRBV4-3 and J usage is TRBJ1-1, with no clear D. Trimming shortened V by 0 bases and J by 9 bases, and 17 bases separated the two germline ends. The CDR3 extends over 15 amino acids. The germline V gene encodes CDR1 LGHNA and CDR2 YSLEER. Here the CDR3 DNA reads TGCGCCAGCAGCCAAGATGGCACAGCTGGAATGAAAGCTTTCTTT. Its protein is CASSQDGTAGMKAFF.

This clonotype was observed a handful of times. One end of the junction varies from germline; a read error may be responsible. V usage is TRBV6-1 and J usage is TRBJ1-1; TRBD1 matches 8 bases. The V gene's germline CDR1 is MNHNS and CDR2 SASEGT. The CDR3 loop spans 20 amino acids. Written as DNA, the CDR3 is TGTACCAGTCATAACCTCAGGGGGCTTTCCAGTGGGAGAGAGAACACTGAAGCTTTCTTT. Its protein product is CTSHNLRGLSSGRENTEAFF.

This clonotype has a count of ten or more. The chain combines TRBV9 with TRBJ1-6; 8 bases fit TRBD1. Germline CDR1 reads SGDLS; CDR2 reads YYNGEE. The V segment lost 7 bases and the J segment 10 bases; nucleotides outside the gene matches: 10. The CDR3 length is 14 residues. CDR3 nucleotides: TGTGCCAGCGGATCCGGGACAGGAGGGTCACCCCTCCACTTT. Translating gives CASGSGTGGSPLHF. Full variable domain (outside the CDR3, taken from reference TRBV9 and TRBJ1-6): DSGVTQTPKHLITATGQRVTLRCSPRSGDLSVYWYQQSLDQGLQFLIQYYNGEERAKGNILERFSAQQFPDLHSELNLSSLELGDSALYFCASGSGTGGSPLHFGNGTRLTVT.

As for this clonotype: This may stem from a read error, because a much larger clone lies one nucleotide away. V usage is TRBV6-9 and J usage is TRBJ2-7, with 13 nucleotides matching TRBD2. Germline V lookup: CDR1 MNHGY, CDR2 SVAAGI. The CDR3 consists of 14 residues. CDR3 protein: CTSSLGLAGPEQYF. The CDR3 DNA is TGTACCAGCAGTTTGGGACTAGCGGGACCCGAGCAGTACTTC.

This clonotype was found a few times. The chain joins TRBV14 to TRBJ2-3; D gene unclear. Trimming stripped 0 bases from V and 4 bases from J, with 5 bases between. CDR1 and CDR2 (germline): SGHDN, FVKESK. The CDR3 is 13 amino acids. The CDR3: CASSQDIADTQYF. Written as DNA, the CDR3 is TGTGCCAGCAGCCAAGATATCGCAGATACGCAGTATTTT.

The chain combines TRBV30 with TRBJ1-1; 8 positions agree with TRBD1. V dropped 5 bases and J dropped 6; count of bases not matched to a gene: 8. Looked up from germline, CDR1 is GTSNPN and CDR2 is SVGIG (reference sequence). The CDR3 is 13 amino acids. The DNA for the CDR3 is TGTGCCTGGCATGATGGACAGGGACCTGAAGCTTTCTTT. This codes for CAWHDGQGPEAFF.

A few counts support this clonotype. The chain joins TRBV11-2 to TRBJ2-5; D might be TRBD1 (6 bases). The germline V gene has CDR1 SGHAT and CDR2 FQNNGV. With 5 bases removed from V and 5 bases from J, the gap between germline ends came to 27 bases. The CDR3 is made up of 18 amino acids. This CDR3 is CASSGPTGFSSDGETQYF. CDR3 DNA sequence: TGTGCCAGCAGCGGGCCCACAGGGTTCTCTTCTGATGGGGAGACCCAGTACTTC. The full variable domain, with the rest looked up from reference TRBV11-2 and TRBJ2-5, is EAGVAQSPRYKIIEKRQSVAFWCNPISGHATLYWYQQILGQGPKLLIQFQNNGVVDDSQLPKDRFSAERLKGVDSTLKIQPAKLEDSAVYLCASSGPTGFSSDGETQYFGPGTRLLVL.

This clonotype was picked up many times. The chain has TRBV29-1 and TRBJ2-1; unclear D gene. V lost 5 bases, J lost 7 bases, and 12 bases lay in between. The CDR3 totals 12 residues. CDR1 SQVTM and CDR2 ANQGSEA come from the germline V gene. CDR3 coding DNA: TGCAGCGTTCAAGGATGGATTAATGAGCAGTTCTTC. This sequence encodes CSVQGWINEQFF.